The subject of this entry is one T cell receptor beta chain. This sample stems from a study of blood T cell repertoires in COVID-19. The wider study: Samples representing acute and convalescent COVID-19 were sourced from the United States, Italy and Spain. In each case, the material was cDNA or gDNA derived from T cells, B-cell-depleted T cells, or PBMCs.

Original processing notes: Scientists estimated how many nucleated cells there were by amplifying reference gene primers. The assay was immunoSEQ multiplex PCR, and TCRdb's table has in-frame clones only and misses some. Clone size and the V and J calls come from that table; the DNA yielded D and trimming. The profile covers 80,000 to 100,000 clones, with about 90% appearing a single time and more than 4.5% taken by the ten largest. Germline lookup yields CDR1 SGHRS and CDR2 YFSETQ. The length of the CDR3 is 16 residues. V lost 0 bases, J lost 0 bases, and 11 bases lay in between. Material: peripheral blood. This sequence originates from a man between 65 and 85 years old with acute or convalescent COVID-19. The J gene is TRBJ2-3, the V gene TRBV5-1; D call uncertain. CDR3: CASSLGYRASTDTQYF. The DNA for the CDR3 is TGCGCCAGCAGCTTGGGATACCGAGCTAGCACAGATACGCAGTATTTT.